The T cell receptor (beta chain) described here comes from a study of CD8 T cells in ankylosing spondylitis. Study-level results: Disease-linked clones were found to be CD8+ and relatively rare in peripheral blood. Within matched ankylosing spondylitis synovial fluid, disease-linked clones were reportedly significantly enriched. Certain motif variants had earlier appeared in reactive arthritis synovial fluid and blood.

The authors made TCR beta libraries by quantitative 5'-RACE with molecular barcodes. One entry per CDR3 protein results from TCRdb running MiXCR on the 5' RACE reads. The repertoire holds tens of thousands of distinct CDR3 sequences, with nearly 5.5% as singletons. V lost 3 bases, J lost 6 bases, and 12 bases stayed unmatched. In germline, CDR1 is SGDLS, CDR2 YYNGEE. This CDR3 region has 16 residues. This clonotype was detected a few times. Its antigen is undetermined. J is TRBJ2-3 and V is TRBV9; TRBD2 matches 8 bases. Sequencing was performed on blood, either unsorted or a sorted T cell fraction (not recorded which). This receptor was taken from a female donor with ankylosing spondylitis or in good health (not recorded which). The CDR3 protein is CASSARGAGGVDTQYF. In nucleotides, the CDR3 is TGTGCCAGCAGCGCACGGGGGGCGGGGGGCGTCGATACGCAGTATTTT. The entire variable domain, with the rest obtained from reference TRBV9 and TRBJ2-3, is as follows: DSGVTQTPKHLITATGQRVTLRCSPRSGDLSVYWYQQSLDQGLQFLIQYYNGEERAKGNILERFSAQQFPDLHSELNLSSLELGDSALYFCASSARGAGGVDTQYFGPGTRLTVL.